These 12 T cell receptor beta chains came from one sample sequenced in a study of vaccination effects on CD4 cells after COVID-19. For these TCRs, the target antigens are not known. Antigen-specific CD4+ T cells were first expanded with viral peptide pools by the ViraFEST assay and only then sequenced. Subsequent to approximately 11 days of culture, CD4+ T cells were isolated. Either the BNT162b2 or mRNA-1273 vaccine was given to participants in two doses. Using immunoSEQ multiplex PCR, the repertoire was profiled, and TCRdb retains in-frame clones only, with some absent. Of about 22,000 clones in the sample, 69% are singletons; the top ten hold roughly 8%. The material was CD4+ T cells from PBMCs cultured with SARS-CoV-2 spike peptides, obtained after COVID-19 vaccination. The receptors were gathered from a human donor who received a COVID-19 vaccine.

As DNA, the CDR3 is TGTGCCAGCAGCGTCGACCGACTAGCGGGAGGCTTTAGTCGAGAGACCCAGTACTTC. Translating gives CASSVDRLAGGFSRETQYF. V usage is TRBV9 and J usage is TRBJ2-5; 13 bases agree with TRBD2. This CDR3 is 19 amino acids long. Trimming at V came to 2 bases and at J to 4 bases, leaving 14 bases not matched to a gene. Germline V gene lookup returns CDR1 SGDLS and CDR2 YYNGEE.

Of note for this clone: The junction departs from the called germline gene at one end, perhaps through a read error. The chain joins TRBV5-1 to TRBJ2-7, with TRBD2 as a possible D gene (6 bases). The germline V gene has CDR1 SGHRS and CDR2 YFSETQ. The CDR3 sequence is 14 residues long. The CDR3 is CASSDTGGGAAEHF. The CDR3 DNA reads TGCGCCAGCAGCGATACCGGTGGCGGGGCGGCTGAGCACTTC. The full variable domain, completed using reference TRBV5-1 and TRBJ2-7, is KAGVTQTPRYLIKTRGQQVTLSCSPISGHRSVSWYQQTPGQGLQFLFEYFSETQRNKGNFPGRFSGRQFSNSRSEMNVSTLELGDSALYLCASSDTGGGAAEHFGPGTRLTVT.

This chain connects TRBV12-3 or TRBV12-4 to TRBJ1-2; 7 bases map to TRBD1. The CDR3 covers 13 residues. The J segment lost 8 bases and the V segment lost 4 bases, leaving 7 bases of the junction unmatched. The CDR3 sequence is CASSSGQAGGYTF. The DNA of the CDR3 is TGTGCCAGCAGTTCCGGACAGGCGGGAGGCTACACCTTC.

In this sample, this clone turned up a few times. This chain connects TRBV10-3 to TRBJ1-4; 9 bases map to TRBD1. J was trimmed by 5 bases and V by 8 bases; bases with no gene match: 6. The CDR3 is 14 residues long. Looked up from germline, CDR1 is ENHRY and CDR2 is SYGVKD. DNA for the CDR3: TGTGCCATCCGAATGGGGACAGGGAATGAAAAACTGTTTTTT. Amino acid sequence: CAIRMGTGNEKLFF.

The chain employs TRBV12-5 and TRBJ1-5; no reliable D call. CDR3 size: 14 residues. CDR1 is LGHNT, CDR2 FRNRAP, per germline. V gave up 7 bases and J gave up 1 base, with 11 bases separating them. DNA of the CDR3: TGTGCTAGTGCCTTTTGGGAGAGCAATCAGCCCCAGCATTTT. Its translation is CASAFWESNQPQHF.

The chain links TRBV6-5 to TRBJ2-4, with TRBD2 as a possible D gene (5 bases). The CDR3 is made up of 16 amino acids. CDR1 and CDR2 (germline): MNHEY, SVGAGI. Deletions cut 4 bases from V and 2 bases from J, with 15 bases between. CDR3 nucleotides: TGTGCCAGCAGTTCCGACGGACTTGGGCCCAAAAACATTCAGTACTTC. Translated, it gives CASSSDGLGPKNIQYF.

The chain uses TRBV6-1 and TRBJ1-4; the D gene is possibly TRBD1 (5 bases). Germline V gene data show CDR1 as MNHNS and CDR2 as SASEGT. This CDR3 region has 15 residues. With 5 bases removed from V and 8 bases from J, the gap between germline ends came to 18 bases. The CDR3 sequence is CASSKGAHLWEKLFF. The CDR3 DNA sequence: TGTGCCAGCAGTAAAGGGGCCCACTTATGGGAAAAACTGTTTTTT.

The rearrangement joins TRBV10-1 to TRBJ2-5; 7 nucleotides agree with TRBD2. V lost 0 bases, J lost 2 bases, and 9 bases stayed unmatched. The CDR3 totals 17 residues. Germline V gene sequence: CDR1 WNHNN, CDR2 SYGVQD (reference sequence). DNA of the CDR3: TGCGCCAGCAGTGAGTCGCCAGCGGGAACCTCACAAGAGACCCAGTACTTC. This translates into CASSESPAGTSQETQYF.

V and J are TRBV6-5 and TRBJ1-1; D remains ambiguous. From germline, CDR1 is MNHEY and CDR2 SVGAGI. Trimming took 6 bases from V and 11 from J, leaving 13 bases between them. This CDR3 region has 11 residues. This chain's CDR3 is CASSRGREAFF. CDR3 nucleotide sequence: TGTGCCAGCAGCAGAGGGAGGGAGGCTTTCTTT.

CDR3 nucleotide sequence: TGTGCCATCAGTGAGTCCCAAGAGACCCAGTACTTC. It codes for CAISESQETQYF. This chain connects TRBV10-3 to TRBJ2-5; D remains unclear. Trimming took off 0 bases at V and 1 base at J, with 0 bases between the two ends. This CDR3 contains 12 residues. Per the germline V gene, CDR1 is ENHRY and CDR2 is SYGVKD.

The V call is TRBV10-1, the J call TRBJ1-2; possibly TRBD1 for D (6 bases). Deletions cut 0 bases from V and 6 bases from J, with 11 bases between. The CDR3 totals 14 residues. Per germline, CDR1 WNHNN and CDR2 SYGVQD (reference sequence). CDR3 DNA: TGCGCCAGCAGTGAGTCTATCGGGGGCGATGGCTACACCTTC. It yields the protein CASSESIGGDGYTF.

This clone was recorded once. CDR3 coding DNA: TGTGCCAGCAGTTACGCCGGGACAGGGGGGATTTCTGTGCAGTACTTC. Protein product: CASSYAGTGGISVQYF. The chain employs TRBV6-2 or TRBV6-3 and TRBJ2-7; 11 bases are shared with TRBD1. The CDR3 covers 16 residues. V trimming: 2 bases; J trimming: 9 bases; junction bases outside the gene matches: 12. Per germline, CDR1 MNHEY and CDR2 SVGEGT.